The 10 T cell receptor beta chains given below trace back to one sample, sequenced in a study of naive and memory T cell subsets. The library had UMIs added by 3' ligation of an oligonucleotide to TCR cDNA. The SP2 primer and nested alpha and beta constant region primers amplified ligated cDNA in four rounds. TCRdb re-derived calls from the 5' RACE reads in MiXCR, one entry per CDR3 protein. The sample has approximately 32,000 distinct CDR3 sequences, approximately 15% seen once. All receptors derive from a female donor in good health.

This clonotype turned up a few times. The chain uses TRBV7-9 and TRBJ1-1; D gene unclear. The ends were cut back, 2 bases at V and 6 bases at J, with 7 bases in the middle. Germline V gene lookup returns CDR1 SEHNR and CDR2 FQNEAQ (reference sequence). This CDR3 is built from 12 residues. CDR3 sequence reads: CASSLSIPEAFF. DNA of the CDR3: TGTGCCAGCAGCTTATCAATCCCTGAAGCTTTCTTT.

The chain couples TRBV7-4 to TRBJ1-6; 7 nucleotides agree with TRBD1. V lost 5 bases to trimming and J lost 3 bases; unmatched junction nucleotides: 13. Germline CDR1 and CDR2: SGHVT and SQSDAQ. CDR3 length equals 18 residues. CDR3 sequence reads: CASSPETGDWVYNSPLHF. Here the CDR3 DNA reads TGTGCCAGCAGCCCTGAAACAGGGGATTGGGTCTATAATTCACCCCTCCACTTT.

This clonotype appeared a few times. The genes are TRBV5-6 and TRBJ2-3; D is possibly TRBD1 (5 bases). The CDR3 is 15 residues long. Germline values: CDR1 SGHDT, CDR2 YYEEEE. The V end was cut by 2 bases, the J end by 6 bases, with 16 bases between. DNA of the CDR3: TGTGCCAGCAGCTTTACAGGTTTACCCTCGGATACGCAGTATTTT. Amino acid sequence: CASSFTGLPSDTQYF.

This clonotype was recorded a few times. With a much larger clone just one base away, this may be a read error. The V call is TRBV18, the J call TRBJ1-2; D uncertain. This CDR3 spans 15 amino acids. CDR1 is KGHSH, CDR2 LQKENI, per germline. CDR3 in amino acids: CASLDDSLYPYGDTF. As DNA, the CDR3 is TGTGCCAGCCTAGACGACTCCCTCTATCCCTATGGCGACACCTTC.

This chain uses TRBV9 with TRBJ2-2; D uncertain. In germline, CDR1 is SGDLS, CDR2 YYNGEE. V was cut by 1 base and J by 0 bases, with 4 bases left in between. This CDR3 has 14 residues. CDR3: CASSVPSNTGELFF. In nucleotides, the CDR3 is TGTGCCAGCAGCGTACCTTCGAACACCGGGGAGCTGTTTTTT.

This clonotype has a handful of counts. The rearrangement joins TRBV6-5 to TRBJ1-1, with D perhaps TRBD1 (5 bases). V lost 1 base and J 5 bases, leaving 8 bases between the germline ends. Germline CDR1 MNHEY, CDR2 SVGAGI. CDR3 length: 13 amino acids. CDR3 sequence (DNA): TGTGCCAGCAGTTACTTAGGGGATACTGAAGCTTTCTTT. Translating gives CASSYLGDTEAFF.

The V call is TRBV2, the J call TRBJ2-7; a weak D match, TRBD1 (6 bases). In germline, CDR1 is SNHLY, CDR2 FYNNEI. CDR3 length: 13 residues. Trimming pared 7 bases from V and 2 bases from J, leaving 12 bases between. The CDR3 spells CASKQDRTYEQYF. Written as DNA, the CDR3 is TGTGCCAGCAAGCAAGACAGGACCTACGAGCAGTACTTC.

V usage is TRBV2 and J usage is TRBJ2-3; TRBD2 aligns across 12 bases. J lost 5 bases, V lost 8 bases, and 5 bases had no gene match. Germline values: CDR1 SNHLY, CDR2 FYNNEI. The CDR3 contains 14 residues. This chain's CDR3 is CASAPGLAGDTQYF. CDR3 nucleotide sequence: TGTGCCAGCGCACCGGGACTAGCGGGAGATACGCAGTATTTT.

J is TRBJ2-7 and V is TRBV5-1; possibly TRBD1 for D (6 bases). Germline assignment: CDR1 SGHRS and CDR2 YFSETQ. This CDR3 has 14 residues. Trimming shortened V by 0 bases and J by 7 bases, and 14 bases separated the two germline ends. In nucleotides, the CDR3 is TGCGCCAGCAGCTTGGATACAGGGTCTCGGGAGCAGTACTTC. It specifies CASSLDTGSREQYF. The whole variable domain, filled in from reference TRBV5-1 and TRBJ2-7, reads KAGVTQTPRYLIKTRGQQVTLSCSPISGHRSVSWYQQTPGQGLQFLFEYFSETQRNKGNFPGRFSGRQFSNSRSEMNVSTLELGDSALYLCASSLDTGSREQYFGPGTRLTVT.

This clonotype was recorded a few times. V usage is TRBV29-1 and J usage is TRBJ2-3; possibly TRBD2 for D (6 bases). The CDR3 is 15 residues long. The germline V and J ends were trimmed by 8 bases and 2 bases, with 20 bases remaining between them. The V gene's germline CDR1 is SQVTM and CDR2 ANQGSEA. The CDR3 nucleotides read TGCAGCTCCGCCCGTGGCGGGGCGACCACAGATACGCAGTATTTT. Its protein is CSSARGGATTDTQYF.